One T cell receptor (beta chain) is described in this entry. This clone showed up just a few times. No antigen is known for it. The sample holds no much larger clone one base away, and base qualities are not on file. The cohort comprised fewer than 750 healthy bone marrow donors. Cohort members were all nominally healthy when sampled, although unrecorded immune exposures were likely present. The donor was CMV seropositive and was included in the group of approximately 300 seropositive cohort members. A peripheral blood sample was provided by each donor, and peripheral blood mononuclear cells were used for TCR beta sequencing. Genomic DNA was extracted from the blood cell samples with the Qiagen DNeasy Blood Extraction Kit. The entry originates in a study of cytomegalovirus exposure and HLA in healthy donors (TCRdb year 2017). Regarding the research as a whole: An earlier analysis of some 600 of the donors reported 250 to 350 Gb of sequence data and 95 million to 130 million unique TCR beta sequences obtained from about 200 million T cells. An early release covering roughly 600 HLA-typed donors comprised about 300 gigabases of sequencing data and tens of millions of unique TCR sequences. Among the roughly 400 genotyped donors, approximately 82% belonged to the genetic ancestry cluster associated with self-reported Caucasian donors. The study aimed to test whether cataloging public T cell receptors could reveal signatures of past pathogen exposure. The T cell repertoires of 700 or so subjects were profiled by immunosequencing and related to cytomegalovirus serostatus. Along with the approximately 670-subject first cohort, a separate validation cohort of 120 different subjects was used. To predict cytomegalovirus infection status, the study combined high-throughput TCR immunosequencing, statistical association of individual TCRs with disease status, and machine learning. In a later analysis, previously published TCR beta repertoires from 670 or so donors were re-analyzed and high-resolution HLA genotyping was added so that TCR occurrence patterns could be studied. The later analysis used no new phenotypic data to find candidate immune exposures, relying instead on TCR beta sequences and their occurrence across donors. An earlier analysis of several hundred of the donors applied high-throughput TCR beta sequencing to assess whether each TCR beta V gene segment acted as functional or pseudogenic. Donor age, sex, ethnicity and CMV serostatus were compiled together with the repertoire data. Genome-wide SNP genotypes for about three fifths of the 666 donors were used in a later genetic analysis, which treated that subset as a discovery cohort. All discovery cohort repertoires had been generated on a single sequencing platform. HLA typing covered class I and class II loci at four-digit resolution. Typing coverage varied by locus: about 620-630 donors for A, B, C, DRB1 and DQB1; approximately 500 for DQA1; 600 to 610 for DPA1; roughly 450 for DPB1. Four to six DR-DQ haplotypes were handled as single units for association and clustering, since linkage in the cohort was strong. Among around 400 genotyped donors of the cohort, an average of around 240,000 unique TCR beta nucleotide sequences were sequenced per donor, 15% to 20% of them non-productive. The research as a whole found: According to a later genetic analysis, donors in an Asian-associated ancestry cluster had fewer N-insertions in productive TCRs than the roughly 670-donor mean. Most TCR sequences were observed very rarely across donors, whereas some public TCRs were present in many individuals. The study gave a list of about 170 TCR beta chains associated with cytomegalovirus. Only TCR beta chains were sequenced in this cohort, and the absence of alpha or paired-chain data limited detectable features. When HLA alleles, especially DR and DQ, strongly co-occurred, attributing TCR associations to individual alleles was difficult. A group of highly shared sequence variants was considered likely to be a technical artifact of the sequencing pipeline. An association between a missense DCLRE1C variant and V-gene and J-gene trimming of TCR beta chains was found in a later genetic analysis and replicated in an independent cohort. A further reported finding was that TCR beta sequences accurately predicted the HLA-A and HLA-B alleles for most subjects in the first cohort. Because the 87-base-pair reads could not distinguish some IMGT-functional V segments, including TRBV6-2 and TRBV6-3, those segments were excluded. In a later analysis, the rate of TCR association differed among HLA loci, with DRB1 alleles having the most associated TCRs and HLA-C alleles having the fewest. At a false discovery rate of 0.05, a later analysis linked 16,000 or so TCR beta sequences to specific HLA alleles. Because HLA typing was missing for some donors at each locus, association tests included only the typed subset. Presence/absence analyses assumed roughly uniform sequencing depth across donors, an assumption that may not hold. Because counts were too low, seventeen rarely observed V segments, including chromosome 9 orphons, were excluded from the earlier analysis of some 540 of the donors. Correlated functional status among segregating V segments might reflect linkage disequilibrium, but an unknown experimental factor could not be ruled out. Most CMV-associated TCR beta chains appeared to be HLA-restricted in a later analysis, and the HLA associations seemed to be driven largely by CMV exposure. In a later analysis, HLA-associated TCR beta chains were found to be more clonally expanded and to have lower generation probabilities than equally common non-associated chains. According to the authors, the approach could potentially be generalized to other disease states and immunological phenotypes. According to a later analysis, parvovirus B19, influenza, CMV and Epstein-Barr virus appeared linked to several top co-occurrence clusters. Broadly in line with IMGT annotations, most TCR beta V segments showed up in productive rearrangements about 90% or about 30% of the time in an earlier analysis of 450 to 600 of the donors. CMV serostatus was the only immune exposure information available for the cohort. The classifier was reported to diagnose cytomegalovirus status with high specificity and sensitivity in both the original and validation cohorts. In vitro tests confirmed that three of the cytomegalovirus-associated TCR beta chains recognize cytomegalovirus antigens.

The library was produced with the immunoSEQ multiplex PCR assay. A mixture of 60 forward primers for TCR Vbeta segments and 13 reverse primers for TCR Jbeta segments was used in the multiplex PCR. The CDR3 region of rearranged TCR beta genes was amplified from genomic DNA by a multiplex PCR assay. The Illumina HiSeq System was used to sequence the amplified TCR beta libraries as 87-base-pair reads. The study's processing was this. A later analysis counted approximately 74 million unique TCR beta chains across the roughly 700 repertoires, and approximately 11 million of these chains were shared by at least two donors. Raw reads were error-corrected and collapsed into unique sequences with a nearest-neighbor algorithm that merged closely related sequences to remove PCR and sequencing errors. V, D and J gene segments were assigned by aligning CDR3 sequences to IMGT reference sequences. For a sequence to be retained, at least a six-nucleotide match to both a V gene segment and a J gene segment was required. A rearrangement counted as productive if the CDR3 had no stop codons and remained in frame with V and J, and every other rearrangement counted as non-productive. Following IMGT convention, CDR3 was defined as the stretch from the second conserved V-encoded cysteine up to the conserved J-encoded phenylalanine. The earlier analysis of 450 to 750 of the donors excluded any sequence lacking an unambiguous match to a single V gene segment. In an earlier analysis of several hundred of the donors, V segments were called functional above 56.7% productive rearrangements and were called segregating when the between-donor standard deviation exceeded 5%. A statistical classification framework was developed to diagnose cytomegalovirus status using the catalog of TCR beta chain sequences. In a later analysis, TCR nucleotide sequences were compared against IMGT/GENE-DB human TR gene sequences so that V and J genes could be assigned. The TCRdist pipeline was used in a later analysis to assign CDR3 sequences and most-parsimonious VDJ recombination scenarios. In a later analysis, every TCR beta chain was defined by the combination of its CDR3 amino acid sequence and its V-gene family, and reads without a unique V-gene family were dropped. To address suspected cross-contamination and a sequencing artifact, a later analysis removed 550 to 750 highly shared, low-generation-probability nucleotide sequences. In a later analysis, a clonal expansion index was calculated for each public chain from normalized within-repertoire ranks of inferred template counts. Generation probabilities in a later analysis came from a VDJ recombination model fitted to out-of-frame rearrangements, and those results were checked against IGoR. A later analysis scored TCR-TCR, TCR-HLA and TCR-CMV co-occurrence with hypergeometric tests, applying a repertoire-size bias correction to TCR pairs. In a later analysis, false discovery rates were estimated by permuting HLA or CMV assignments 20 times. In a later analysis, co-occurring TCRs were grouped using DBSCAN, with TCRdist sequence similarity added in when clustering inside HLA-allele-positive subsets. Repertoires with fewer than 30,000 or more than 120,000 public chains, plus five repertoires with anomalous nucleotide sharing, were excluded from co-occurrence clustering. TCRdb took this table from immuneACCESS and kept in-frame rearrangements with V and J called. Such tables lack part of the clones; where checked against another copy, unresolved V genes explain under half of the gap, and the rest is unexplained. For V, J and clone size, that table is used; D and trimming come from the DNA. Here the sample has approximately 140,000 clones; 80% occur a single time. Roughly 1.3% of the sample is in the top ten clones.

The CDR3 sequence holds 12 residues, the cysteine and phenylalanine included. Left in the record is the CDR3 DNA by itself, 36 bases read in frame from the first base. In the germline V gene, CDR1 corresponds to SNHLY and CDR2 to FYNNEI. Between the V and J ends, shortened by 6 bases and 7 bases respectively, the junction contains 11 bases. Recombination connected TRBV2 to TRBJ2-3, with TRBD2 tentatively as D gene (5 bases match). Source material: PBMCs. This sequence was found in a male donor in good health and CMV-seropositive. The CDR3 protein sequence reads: CASSRPGNTQYF. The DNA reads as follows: TGTGCCAGCAGCAGACCCGGGAATACGCAGTATTTT.